Shown below are 7 T cell receptor beta chains from a single sample sequenced in a study of post-analysis software for immune sequencing data. The authors incorporated unique molecular identifiers into the TCR beta cDNA libraries. MiXCR, applied by TCRdb to the PCR reads, yields one record per CDR3 protein. Among approximately 630,000 distinct CDR3 sequences listed, around 64% were seen once. Study-wide results and caveats: Compared with controls, patients had more of five or six TRBV segments, including TRBV5-6, TRBV5-1 and TRBV20-1.

No cognate antigen is known for these TCRs. The sample comprised blood. These receptors originate from a girl aged 2 to 10 with multiple sclerosis.

The rearrangement links TRBV2 to TRBJ2-7; possible D gene TRBD2, 6 bases. With 6 bases removed from V and 0 bases from J, the gap between germline ends came to 12 bases. From germline, CDR1 is SNHLY and CDR2 FYNNEI. CDR3 length: 14 amino acids. CDR3 coding DNA: TGTGCCAGCAGACCGGGACTCAGCTCCTACGAGCAGTACTTC. It codes for CASRPGLSSYEQYF.

This clonotype has a handful of counts. This sequence joins TRBV3-1 and TRBJ2-6, with 9 bases aligning to TRBD1. Germline V gene lookup returns CDR1 LGHDT and CDR2 YNNKEL (reference sequence). J was trimmed by 2 bases and V by 1 base; bases with no gene match: 9. The CDR3 runs to 19 residues. The CDR3 is CASSQVSRDRAAGANVLTF. For the CDR3, the DNA is TGTGCCAGCAGCCAAGTCTCACGGGACAGGGCCGCTGGGGCCAACGTCCTGACTTTC.

The CDR3 nucleotides are TGCAGCGTTGAAGTGGCCGAGGAGGGCGAGCAGTACTTC. The encoded protein is CSVEVAEEGEQYF. The chain combines TRBV29-1 with TRBJ2-7; tentative D call: TRBD2 (6 bases). CDR3 size: 13 residues. Germline V gene lookup returns CDR1 SQVTM and CDR2 ANQGSEA. V was trimmed by 1 base and J by 6 bases, leaving 13 bases between them.

This clonotype came up a few times. V usage is TRBV5-1 and J usage is TRBJ2-5; perhaps TRBD2 as D (6 bases). Germline assignment: CDR1 SGHRS and CDR2 YFSETQ. Deletions cut 0 bases from V and 3 bases from J, with 30 bases between. This CDR3 comprises 21 residues. CDR3 in amino acids: CASSLGGVQSTATTKKETQYF. CDR3 bases: TGCGCCAGCAGCTTGGGCGGGGTGCAGTCAACGGCCACGACAAAAAAAGAGACCCAGTACTTC.

J is TRBJ2-3 and V is TRBV20-1; D ambiguous. Trimming took off 0 bases at V and 2 bases at J, with 9 bases between the two ends. Germline V gene lookup returns CDR1 DFQATT and CDR2 SNEGSKA (reference sequence). The CDR3 is 14 residues long. The CDR3 region is CSARDLETTDTQYF. The CDR3 DNA follows: TGCAGTGCTAGAGATCTGGAAACCACAGATACGCAGTATTTT.

This chain links TRBV12-3 or TRBV12-4 with TRBJ1-1; the D is unclear. V was trimmed by 4 bases and J by 1 base, leaving 10 bases between them. This CDR3 has 14 amino acids. The CDR3 loop reads CASSSLSGNTEAFF. The CDR3 region has the DNA TGTGCCAGCAGTTCCCTCTCGGGGAACACTGAAGCTTTCTTT.

The genes are TRBV29-1 and TRBJ2-1, with unresolved D. This CDR3 has 10 amino acids. Germline CDR1 is SQVTM and CDR2 is ANQGSEA. Trimming removed 4 bases from V and 8 bases from J, with 6 bases in between. The CDR3 loop is CSVGHHEQFF. Written as DNA, the CDR3 is TGCAGCGTTGGACATCATGAGCAGTTCTTC.